This entry lists 25 T cell receptor beta chains sequenced from one sample in a study of shared clonotypes between healthy human individuals. Sequencing was performed with immunoSEQ multiplex PCR; in TCRdb, only in-frame clones are kept and a portion is missing. The data show approximately 2.3 million clones, approximately 95% seen once. Sequenced: naive CD4+ T cells from PBMCs. The subset is: CD45RA+ positively selected. These receptors all stem from a man aged 18-30 years in good health. Some clones in this sample may be carry-over from other donors' samples.

The DNA for the CDR3 is TGTGCCAGCAGCCAAGTCGGGACAGGGGTGGGCGGGGAGCTGTTTTTT. Protein product: CASSQVGTGVGGELFF. The V call is TRBV4-2, the J call TRBJ2-2; 10 nucleotides agree with TRBD1. J was trimmed by 7 bases and V by 1 base; bases with no gene match: 6. Per the germline V gene, CDR1 is LGHNA and CDR2 is YNFKEQ. The CDR3 runs to 16 residues.

Worth noting for this clone: This same CDR3 is encoded by further DNA sequences in the sample. The genes are TRBV20-1 and TRBJ2-7; the D is unclear. Germline CDR1 DFQATT, CDR2 SNEGSKA (reference sequence). The CDR3 contains 11 residues. The V end was cut by 0 bases, the J end by 4 bases, with 4 bases between. The CDR3 reads CSARDYYEQYF. CDR3 nucleotide sequence: TGCAGTGCTAGAGATTATTACGAGCAGTACTTC.

This clone was observed once. The chain joins TRBV28 to TRBJ2-1; tentatively, D is TRBD1 or TRBD2 (5 bases each). The germline gives CDR1 MDHEN, CDR2 SYDVKM. The CDR3 is 15 amino acids. V gave up 5 bases and J gave up 2 bases, with 13 bases separating them. The CDR3, as DNA: TGTGCCAGCAGTGTCGGGACCTCAACCTACAATGAGCAGTTCTTC. It translates to CASSVGTSTYNEQFF.

In its sample, this clone was seen a few times. The chain carries TRBV30 and TRBJ1-5, with no clear D. V lost 0 bases and J lost 6, with 9 bases in between. This CDR3 has 13 amino acids. The germline V gene has CDR1 GTSNPN and CDR2 SVGIG (reference sequence). The DNA of the CDR3 is TGTGCCTGGAGTGTACTTCTTAGTCAGCCCCAGCATTTT. It specifies CAWSVLLSQPQHF.

The V and J genes are TRBV7-9 and TRBJ1-2, with D tentatively TRBD1 (5 bases). The germline V gene encodes CDR1 SEHNR and CDR2 FQNEAQ (reference sequence). The CDR3 contains 13 residues. V shed 5 bases and J shed 6 bases, with 13 bases lying between them. CDR3 residues: CASSRSDRDGYTF. For the CDR3, the DNA is TGTGCCAGCAGCCGATCCGACAGAGATGGCTACACCTTC. The full variable domain, with the rest looked up from reference TRBV7-9 and TRBJ1-2, is DTGVSQNPRHKITKRGQNVTFRCDPISEHNRLYWYRQTLGQGPEFLTYFQNEAQLEKSRLLSDRFSAERPKGSFSTLEIQRTEQGDSAMYLCASSRSDRDGYTFGSGTRLTVV.

The chain has TRBV2 and TRBJ2-1, with 7 bases matching TRBD1. This CDR3 has 16 residues. Germline CDR1 and CDR2: SNHLY and FYNNEI. Unmatched junction bases numbered 6, after V lost 0 bases and J lost 4 bases. The CDR3: CASSEAKGAGYNEQFF. The DNA of the CDR3 is TGTGCCAGCAGTGAAGCGAAGGGGGCGGGTTACAATGAGCAGTTCTTC.

V gene TRBV28 combines with J gene TRBJ2-7, with TRBD2 matching 7 bases. The V and J ends lost 6 bases and 0 bases, in that order; junction bases with no gene match: 11. CDR3 length equals 16 residues. Looked up from germline, CDR1 is MDHEN and CDR2 is SYDVKM. The CDR3, as DNA: TGTGCCAGCAGCCCTACTAGCGCTCATAGCTCCTACGAGCAGTACTTC. Its protein product is CASSPTSAHSSYEQYF.

This rearrangement joins TRBV6-4 to TRBJ2-7; D might be TRBD1 (6 bases). V was pared by 8 bases and J by 6 bases, with 14 bases between. There are 12 residues in the CDR3. CDR1 MRHNA and CDR2 SNTAGT come from the germline V gene. CDR3 sequence reads: CASQGLSGEQYF. CDR3 DNA: TGTGCCAGCCAGGGGCTATCGGGCGAGCAGTACTTC.

This clone was detected only once. The CDR3 loop is CASARKGQGATGELFF. As DNA, the CDR3 is TGTGCCAGCGCCCGAAAAGGACAGGGGGCTACCGGGGAGCTGTTTTTT. The V call is TRBV5-4, the J call TRBJ2-2; 11 bases match TRBD1. CDR1 and CDR2 (germline): SGHNT, YYREEE (reference sequence). Trimming cost V 7 bases and J 5 bases; bases outside gene matches: 10. There are 16 residues in the CDR3.

This clone occurred once. The CDR3 region is CASSQEALTVTGELFF. DNA for the CDR3: TGCGCCAGCAGCCAAGAAGCTCTTACAGTCACCGGGGAGCTGTTTTTT. The chain couples TRBV4-3 to TRBJ2-2; no definite D call. Trimming pared 0 bases from V and 4 bases from J, leaving 12 bases between. This CDR3 spans 16 amino acids. CDR1 and CDR2 (germline): LGHNA, YSLEER.

There are a few counts of this clone. The chain links TRBV18 to TRBJ1-1, with D maybe TRBD1 (5 bases). Germline lookup yields CDR1 KGHSH and CDR2 LQKENI. Trimming took 4 bases from V and 0 from J, leaving 12 bases between them. The CDR3 runs to 15 residues. As DNA, the CDR3 is TGTGCCAGCTCACTGGGGGGTGCCCTGAACACTGAAGCTTTCTTT. As protein: CASSLGGALNTEAFF.

The chain carries TRBV6-6 and TRBJ1-5, with D uncertain. V lost 6 bases and J 0 bases, leaving 12 bases between the germline ends. The CDR3 length is 15 residues. Per the germline V gene, CDR1 is MNHNY and CDR2 is SVGAGI (reference sequence). The CDR3 sequence: CASSRTLDSNQPQHF. In DNA form, the CDR3 reads TGTGCCAGCAGCCGAACCCTAGATAGCAATCAGCCCCAGCATTTT.

The rearrangement joins TRBV9 to TRBJ2-7; 10 positions agree with TRBD1. J gave up 2 bases and V 4 bases, and 6 bases lay outside the gene matches. Germline V gives CDR1 SGDLS, CDR2 YYNGEE. The CDR3 sequence is 15 residues long. CDR3 coding DNA: TGTGCCAGCAGCCCTTCCGGGACAGGGGCCTACGAGCAGTACTTC. Amino acid sequence: CASSPSGTGAYEQYF.

This clone was seen only once. Its ends do not fully match the called genes, so a read error is possible. The DNA of the CDR3 is TGTGCCAGCAGCCCGGACAGGAGTCAAGAATTC. Translating gives CASSPDRSQEF. The rearrangement joins TRBV7-9 to TRBJ2-7; 7 nucleotides align to TRBD1. This CDR3 has 11 residues. The germline CDR1 and CDR2 sequences are SEHNR and FQNEAQ (reference sequence).

The chain has TRBV7-6 and TRBJ1-2, with 7 positions matching TRBD1. V lost 5 bases and J lost 6; bases outside the gene matches: 12. Germline CDR1 reads SGHVS; CDR2 reads FNYEAQ. The CDR3 is made up of 15 amino acids. CDR3 nucleotide sequence: TGTGCCAGCAGCCGCACAGGGGTAGGATTGGATGGCTACACCTTC. It codes for CASSRTGVGLDGYTF. Using reference TRBV7-6 and TRBJ1-2 for the parts outside the CDR3, the full variable domain is GAGVSQSPRYKVTKRGQDVALRCDPISGHVSLYWYRQALGQGPEFLTYFNYEAQQDKSGLPNDRFSAERPEGSISTLTIQRTEQRDSAMYRCASSRTGVGLDGYTFGSGTRLTVV.

In the case of this clone: Other DNA sequences in the sample encode the same CDR3. J is TRBJ1-1 and V is TRBV27; unclear D gene. Germline assignment: CDR1 MNHEY and CDR2 SMNVEV (reference sequence). This CDR3 has 11 amino acids. V was pared by 7 bases and J by 0 bases, with 3 bases between. The CDR3 spells CASKLNTEAFF. The CDR3 DNA reads TGTGCCAGCAAGTTGAACACTGAAGCTTTCTTT.

Regarding this clone: The sample has other DNA sequences that encode this CDR3 too. The chain employs TRBV29-1 and TRBJ1-1; 7 nucleotides agree with TRBD1. The germline CDR1 and CDR2 sequences are SQVTM and ANQGSEA. Trimming at V came to 6 bases and at J to 1 base, leaving 2 bases not matched to a gene. The CDR3 is made up of 12 amino acids. The CDR3 reads CSVGTANTEAFF. The CDR3, as DNA: TGCAGCGTGGGGACAGCGAACACTGAAGCTTTCTTT. Together with reference TRBV29-1 and TRBJ1-1, the CDR3 gives the full variable domain: SAVISQKPSRDICQRGTSLTIQCQVDSQVTMMFWYRQQPGQSLTLIATANQGSEATYESGFVIDKFPISRPNLTFSTLTVSNMSPEDSSIYLCSVGTANTEAFFGQGTRLTVV.

This clone came up once. This chain uses TRBV5-1 with TRBJ2-3, with TRBD1 matching 7 bases. The CDR3 extends over 15 amino acids. V lost 4 bases to trimming and J lost 10 bases; unmatched junction nucleotides: 15. CDR1 and CDR2 from the germline V gene are SGHRS and YFSETQ. The chain's CDR3 is CASSHRQGPSGAQYF. DNA for the CDR3: TGCGCCAGCAGCCACCGACAGGGACCTTCTGGTGCGCAGTATTTT.

The chain joins TRBV4-1 to TRBJ1-3; TRBD1 might be the D (6 bases). The V gene's germline CDR1 is MGHRA and CDR2 YSYEKL. CDR3 length: 15 residues. The V end lost 1 base, the J end lost 4 bases, and 11 bases lay between the germline ends. CDR3 coding DNA: TGCGCCAGCAGCCAAGTGGGGGCGAGGGGAAACACCATATATTTT. Protein: CASSQVGARGNTIYF.

The chain employs TRBV6-1 and TRBJ2-7; 9 bases map to TRBD1. CDR1 and CDR2 (germline): MNHNS, SASEGT. This CDR3 contains 15 residues. The V segment lost 7 bases and the J segment 2 bases; nucleotides outside the gene matches: 9. CDR3 in DNA: TGTGCCAGCAAAATTCCGGGACAGGGACCCTACGAGCAGTACTTC. It codes for CASKIPGQGPYEQYF.

As DNA, the CDR3 is TGTGCCAGCAGACGGGACAGCTATAATGAGCAGTACTTC. This sequence encodes CASRRDSYNEQYF. The chain has TRBV28 and TRBJ2-7; 7 bases fit TRBD1. Per the germline V gene, CDR1 is MDHEN and CDR2 is SYDVKM. The CDR3 totals 13 residues. V shed 6 bases and J 7 bases; nucleotides not matched to a gene: 9.

This clone was detected only once. V gene TRBV18 combines with J gene TRBJ1-3, with D possibly being TRBD1 (6 bases). Germline values: CDR1 KGHSH, CDR2 LQKENI. The V end was cut by 4 bases, the J end by 0 bases, with 10 bases between. This CDR3 is built from 15 residues. In DNA form, the CDR3 reads TGTGCCAGCTCACAGGACAGCAGCTCTGGAAACACCATATATTTT. Translating it yields CASSQDSSSGNTIYF. The entire variable domain, with the rest obtained from reference TRBV18 and TRBJ1-3, is as follows: NAGVMQNPRHLVRRRGQEARLRCSPMKGHSHVYWYRQLPEEGLKFMVYLQKENIIDESGMPKERFSAEFPKEGPSILRIQQVVRGDSAAYFCASSQDSSSGNTIYFGEGSWLTVV.

About this clone itself: Other DNA sequences in this specimen translate into the identical CDR3. The chain combines TRBV6-4 with TRBJ1-1; D call uncertain. Germline CDR1 and CDR2: MRHNA and SNTAGT. The V and J ends lost 3 bases and 5 bases respectively, with 10 bases between them. CDR3 length: 13 amino acids. The DNA of the CDR3 is TGTGCCAGCAGTGAGCAGGTGGGGACTGAAGCTTTCTTT. Amino acids: CASSEQVGTEAFF.

The CDR3 region has the DNA TGTGCCAGCAGTTTAGGTCAGGGCTGGAGCTATGGCTACACCTTC. It encodes CASSLGQGWSYGYTF. The J gene is TRBJ1-2, the V gene TRBV28; D may be TRBD1 (5 bases). CDR3 length: 15 amino acids. The germline gives CDR1 MDHEN, CDR2 SYDVKM. V was pared by 2 bases and J by 4 bases, with 14 bases between.

The chain carries TRBV5-6 and TRBJ1-1; perhaps TRBD1 as D (6 bases). V lost 5 bases, J lost 4 bases, and 15 bases lay in between. The germline gives CDR1 SGHDT, CDR2 YYEEEE. The CDR3 consists of 14 residues. For the CDR3, the DNA is TGTGCCAGCAGAAGGACAGTGGGCGTCACTGAAGCTTTCTTT. It yields the protein CASRRTVGVTEAFF.